This T cell receptor beta chain was obtained from a study of read filtering for tumor transcriptome and immune sequencing. The library was built from about 400 ng RNA with molecular barcoded adaptors for alpha/delta and beta/gamma chains. Via MiXCR, TCRdb re-called the reads, giving one row per CDR3 protein. Found here are roughly 130,000 distinct CDR3 sequences, approximately 13% of them singletons; the top ten hold roughly 11%. Germline V gene lookup returns CDR1 MGHRA and CDR2 YSYEKL. V lost 3 bases, J lost 0 bases, and 3 bases lay in between. The CDR3 contains 12 residues. At least ten counts were recorded for this clonotype.

J is TRBJ2-7 and V is TRBV4-1; no definite D call. The receptor's source is a donor aged 40 or older with multiple myeloma. What was sequenced was a population of CD138-negative cells sorted from bone marrow. In DNA form, the CDR3 reads TGCGCCAGCAGCCATTCCTCCTACGAGCAGTACTTC. Its translation: CASSHSSYEQYF.